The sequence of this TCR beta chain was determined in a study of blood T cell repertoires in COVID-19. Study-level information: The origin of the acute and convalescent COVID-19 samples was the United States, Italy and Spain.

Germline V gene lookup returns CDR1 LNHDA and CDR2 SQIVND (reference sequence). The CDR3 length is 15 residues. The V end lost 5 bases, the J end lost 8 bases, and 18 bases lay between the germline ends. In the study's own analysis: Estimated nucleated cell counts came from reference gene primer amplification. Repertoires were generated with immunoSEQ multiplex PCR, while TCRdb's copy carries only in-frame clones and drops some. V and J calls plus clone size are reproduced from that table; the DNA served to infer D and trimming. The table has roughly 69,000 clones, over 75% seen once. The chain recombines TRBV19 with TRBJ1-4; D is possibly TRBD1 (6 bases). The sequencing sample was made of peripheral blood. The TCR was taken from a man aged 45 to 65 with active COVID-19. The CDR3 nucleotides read TGTGCCAGTAGTGCCGGCAGGGGAATACGGGAAAAACTGTTTTTT. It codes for CASSAGRGIREKLFF.